The clone carrying this T cell receptor beta chain occurred many times. Its antigen is not known. The record originates from a study of response to subunit inactivated influenza vaccine. Study conclusions and caveats: The authors offered the suggestion that each seasonal influenza vaccination recruits few new T cells.

The CDR3 extends over 16 amino acids. V trimming: 1 base; J trimming: 6 bases; junction bases outside the gene matches: 9. CDR1 is KGHSH and CDR2 is LQKENI in the germline V gene. TCRdb passed the RT-PCR reads through MiXCR, listing each CDR3 protein once. The data hold roughly 460,000 distinct CDR3 sequences, with about 10% observed a single time. The chain joins TRBV18 to TRBJ2-3; TRBD2 aligns across 8 bases. The sequencing here drew on PBMCs from blood, taken more than 35 days after vaccination. The TCR comes from a man aged 50-60 years who received an inactivated influenza vaccine. The CDR3 sequence: CASSPLRVLAGDTQYF. The CDR3 DNA is TGTGCCAGCTCACCACTACGTGTTCTAGCGGGCGATACGCAGTATTTT.